This T cell receptor (beta chain) is from a study of blood T cell repertoires in COVID-19. The wider study: The United States, Italy and Spain supplied acute and convalescent COVID-19 samples. Sample material is recorded as cDNA or gDNA derived from T cells, B-cell-depleted T cells, or PBMCs.

Per the authors' pipeline: Using reference gene primer amplification, nucleated cell counts were estimated. Method: immunoSEQ multiplex PCR; TCRdb's copy keeps in-frame clones and lacks some. Clone size and the V and J calls come from that table; the DNA yielded D and trimming. The data hold some 94,000 clones, with around 87% observed a single time. The CDR3 has 14 residues. Germline V lookup: CDR1 LNHDA, CDR2 SQIVND (reference sequence). Trimming stripped 8 bases from V and 15 bases from J, with 26 bases between. The TCR originated in a human donor in a cohort sampled during active COVID-19. Input material: peripheral blood. This chain joins TRBV19 and TRBJ2-1; D perhaps matches TRBD1 (6 bases). The CDR3 spells CASPTRDTTGVWFF. The CDR3 nucleotides read TGTGCCAGTCCGACCCGGGACACCACTGGGGTTTGGTTCTTC.